The 20 T cell receptor beta chains in this list originate from one sample, sequenced in a study of Tregs in tolerant kidney transplant recipients. The nonmyeloablative bone marrow transplants came from related graft donors, with transient mixed chimerism. Assay used: immunoSEQ multiplex PCR; TCRdb lists only in-frame clones, some missing. In total, the table holds about 31,000 clones. The sequenced sample was CD4+ T cells from blood (PBMCs), obtained 24 months after the transplant. Every receptor here comes from a human patient who received a combined kidney and bone marrow transplant. Some of these T cells may belong to the graft donor.

Comments on this clone: Read data end 3 residues before the CDR3 end; the end is taken from the germline J gene. The chain employs TRBV28 and TRBJ1-1; D remains ambiguous. Trimming took off 5 bases at V and 7 bases at J, with 11 bases between the two ends. Germline V gives CDR1 MDHEN, CDR2 SYDVKM. CDR3 length equals 12 residues. CDR3 residues: CASSLDAYEAFF. The CDR3 bases that were read are TGTGCCAGCAGTCTCGATGCCTATGAA.

Note on this clone: The read ends 3 residues before the CDR3 terminus; that terminus is restored from the germline J gene. V gene TRBV2 combines with J gene TRBJ1-1; 7 bases map to TRBD1. Trimming at V came to 6 bases and at J to 1 base, leaving 11 bases not matched to a gene. The CDR3 covers 16 residues. CDR1 and CDR2 (germline): SNHLY, FYNNEI. The CDR3 region is CASRKTGRVWNTEAFF. CDR3 DNA, as far as it was read: TGTGCCAGCAGGAAGACAGGGAGGGTGTGGAACACTGAA.

On this clone itself: The CDR3 end falls 3 residues outside the read, so it is completed with the germline J gene. The rearrangement joins TRBV2 to TRBJ2-7, with 12 nucleotides matching TRBD2. This CDR3 spans 13 amino acids. The germline gives CDR1 SNHLY, CDR2 FYNNEI. V lost 10 bases, J lost 6 bases, and 7 bases stayed unmatched. The CDR3 loop reads CATDTGLAGEQYF. The DNA read from the CDR3 is TGTGCCACCGACACGGGACTAGCGGGCGAG.

Concerning this clone itself: The read stops 3 residues short of the end of the CDR3; the missing end is completed from the germline J gene. This chain joins TRBV13 and TRBJ2-3; 8 positions match TRBD2. This CDR3 has 16 residues. CDR1 and CDR2 (germline): PRHDT, FYEKMQ (reference sequence). The V gene end was trimmed by 5 bases and the J gene end by 1 base; junction bases not matched to a gene: 8. The CDR3 is CASSRGGQLRTDTQYF. The sequenced part of the CDR3 DNA is TGTGCCAGCAGCCGGGGGGGACAACTACGCACAGATACG.

Concerning this clone: The read ends 3 residues early relative to the CDR3; the germline J gene fills the gap. V usage is TRBV20-1 and J usage is TRBJ2-3; weak D call: TRBD1 (6 bases). CDR1 and CDR2 from the germline V gene are DFQATT and SNEGSKA (reference sequence). The CDR3 is made up of 15 amino acids. Trimming took 0 bases from V and 3 from J, leaving 13 bases between them. This chain's CDR3 is CSARDLTGKTDTQYF. CDR3 bases read: TGCAGTGCTAGAGATCTAACAGGGAAGACAGATACG.

About this clone itself: Sequencing ends 3 residues short of the CDR3 end; the germline J gene provides the rest. The chain carries TRBV6-2 or TRBV6-3 and TRBJ2-2; 7 bases align to TRBD1. The J segment lost 6 bases and the V segment lost 5 bases, leaving 3 bases of the junction unmatched. This CDR3 has 13 residues. Germline CDR1 is MNHEY and CDR2 is SVGEGT. The CDR3 reads CASSRQGAGELFF. CDR3 bases read: TGTGCCAGCAGTCGACAGGGAGCCGGGGAG.

Comments on this clone: The read stops 3 residues short of the end of the CDR3; the missing end is completed from the germline J gene. The chain links TRBV20-1 to TRBJ2-5, with TRBD2 matching over 16 bases. V shed 5 bases and J 4 bases; nucleotides not matched to a gene: 7. The CDR3 loop spans 16 amino acids. CDR1 and CDR2 from the germline V gene are DFQATT and SNEGSKA (reference sequence). The sequenced part of the CDR3 DNA is TGCAGTGCTGGACCGGGACTAGCGGGAGGGCTAGAGACC. Protein sequence: CSAGPGLAGGLET. The whole CDR3 reads CSAGPGLAGGLETQYF.

On this clone itself: The sequence runs out 3 residues before the end of the CDR3; the remainder is reconstructed from the germline J gene. V is TRBV19 and J is TRBJ2-3, with D possibly TRBD2 on 6 matching bases. This CDR3 comprises 13 residues. Germline values: CDR1 LNHDA, CDR2 SQIVND (reference sequence). The germline V and J ends were trimmed by 11 bases and 2 bases, with 14 bases remaining between them. The CDR3: CAVSLDYTDTQYF. The part of the CDR3 DNA that was read is TGTGCCGTCTCGCTGGACTACACAGATACG.

Partial CDR3 DNA: TGTGCCAGCTCACCAGGACAGGGGGCTGGC. It is translated as CASSPGQGAG. In full, the CDR3 reads CASSPGQGAGYTF. The chain employs TRBV18 and TRBJ1-2; TRBD1 aligns across 11 bases. Read coverage stops 3 residues before the CDR3 terminus; the germline J gene supplies the remainder. Germline V gene lookup returns CDR1 KGHSH and CDR2 LQKENI. The ends lost 2 bases at V and 7 bases at J; junction bases unmatched: 0. CDR3 size: 13 residues.

Concerning this clone itself: Read coverage stops 3 residues before the CDR3 terminus; the germline J gene supplies the remainder. V usage is TRBV20-1 and J usage is TRBJ1-2, with TRBD1 identical over 8 bases. CDR1 DFQATT and CDR2 SNEGSKA come from the germline V gene (reference sequence). This CDR3 comprises 13 residues. Here the CDR3 reads CSASLAGGSTYTF. Incomplete CDR3 DNA: TGCAGTGCTAGTCTCGCAGGGGGCTCCACC.

For this clone: The sequence runs out 3 residues before the end of the CDR3; the remainder is reconstructed from the germline J gene. The V gene is TRBV28, the J gene TRBJ1-4; 7 nucleotides align to TRBD1. V gave up 6 bases and J gave up 7 bases; unmatched junction bases: 8. The CDR3 is made up of 14 amino acids. Germline loops: CDR1 MDHEN, CDR2 SYDVKM. This chain's CDR3 is CASSSGTVVEKLFF. Partial CDR3 DNA: TGTGCCAGCAGCTCCGGGACAGTTGTTGAAAAA.

To note about this clone: Read coverage stops 3 residues before the CDR3 terminus; the germline J gene supplies the remainder. The J gene is TRBJ1-1, the V gene TRBV30; no firm D call. The germline CDR1 and CDR2 sequences are GTSNPN and SVGIG (reference sequence). CDR3 size: 13 residues. The V end lost 3 bases, the J end lost 1 base, and 9 bases lay between the germline ends. CDR3 DNA, as far as it was read: TGTGCCTGGAGCGATACAAGGAACACTGAA. Translating gives CAWSDTRNTE. The CDR3 in full is CAWSDTRNTEAFF.

For this clone: Read coverage stops 3 residues before the CDR3 terminus; the germline J gene supplies the remainder. The chain couples TRBV5-1 to TRBJ2-1; 9 nucleotides align to TRBD1. V shed 3 bases, J shed 8 bases, and the junction held 6 bases outside the gene matches. From germline, CDR1 is SGHRS and CDR2 YFSETQ. CDR3 length: 14 amino acids. The CDR3 DNA, read in part, is TGCGCCAGCAGCTCACAGGGGGCCCGACATGAG. Protein: CASSSQGARHE. The whole CDR3 sequence reads CASSSQGARHEQFF.

In regard to this clone: The CDR3 end falls 3 residues outside the read, so it is completed with the germline J gene. This chain links TRBV23-1 with TRBJ1-5, with D possibly TRBD1 on 5 matching bases. TRBV23-1 is an ORF, and what it does is uncertain. This CDR3 spans 16 amino acids. Deletions cut 7 bases from V and 4 bases from J, with 20 bases between. The CDR3 sequence: CASNPHRREGNQPQHF. The DNA read from the CDR3 is TGCGCCAGCAACCCTCATCGGAGGGAGGGGAATCAGCCC.

With regard to this clone: The DNA ends 3 residues before the CDR3 does, and the rest of the CDR3 is filled in from the germline J gene. The chain uses TRBV19 and TRBJ2-1; D is possibly TRBD1 (6 bases). The germline V gene encodes CDR1 LNHDA and CDR2 SQIVND (reference sequence). With 3 bases removed from V and 7 bases from J, the gap between germline ends came to 19 bases. This CDR3 region has 16 residues. This CDR3 is CASSIAGVAPGNEQFF. The covered CDR3 bases are TGTGCCAGTAGTATCGCAGGGGTAGCCCCAGGGAATGAG.

With regard to this clone: The read terminates 3 residues ahead of where the CDR3 ends, so the germline J gene completes it. The V and J genes are TRBV11-2 and TRBJ2-1, with D unresolved. The CDR3 is made up of 12 amino acids. Per germline, CDR1 SGHAT and CDR2 FQNNGV. V was clipped by 0 bases and J by 7 bases, with 4 bases between them. CDR3 bases read: TGTGCCAGCAGCTTAGATCGGAATGAG. As protein: CASSLDRNE. Given in full, the CDR3 is CASSLDRNEQFF.

As regards this clone: The read stops 3 residues short of the end of the CDR3; the missing end is completed from the germline J gene. The chain joins TRBV20-1 to TRBJ2-1, with D possibly being TRBD2 (6 bases). The CDR3 sequence is 13 residues long. Deletions cut 6 bases from V and 4 bases from J, with 13 bases between. Germline CDR1 DFQATT, CDR2 SNEGSKA (reference sequence). CDR3: CSALSGIYNEQFF. The DNA read from the CDR3 is TGCAGTGCCCTTAGCGGCATATACAATGAG.

CDR3 DNA, as far as it was read: TGTGCCAGCAGTCGACTAGCGGGAGGCGGATACGAG. Its translation is CASSRLAGGGYE. The CDR3 reads in full as CASSRLAGGGYEQYF. The chain carries TRBV2 and TRBJ2-7; 13 bases agree with TRBD2. The CDR3 is cut off 3 residues early in the read; its end comes from the germline J gene. The V segment lost 5 bases and the J segment 4 bases; nucleotides outside the gene matches: 5. Germline-derived CDR1 and CDR2 are SNHLY and FYNNEI. The CDR3 is 15 residues long.

As concerns this clone: Read sequence stops 3 residues before the CDR3 end, and the germline J gene provides the missing end. The V gene is TRBV7-2, the J gene TRBJ2-7, with 7 nucleotides matching TRBD1. In germline, CDR1 is SGHTA, CDR2 FQGNSA. V shed 4 bases and J 4 bases; nucleotides not matched to a gene: 4. This CDR3 region has 13 residues. CDR3 DNA, as far as it was read: TGTGCCAGCAGCTCCAGGACAGGATACGAG. Translating it yields CASSSRTGYE. The full CDR3 protein reads CASSSRTGYEQYF.

In the case of this clone: The sequenced fragment ends 3 residues before the CDR3 boundary, so the rest is inferred from the germline J gene. The V call is TRBV20-1, the J call TRBJ1-1; 10 positions agree with TRBD1. Germline CDR1 and CDR2: DFQATT and SNEGSKA (reference sequence). The CDR3 runs to 17 residues. Trimming took 2 bases from V and 7 from J; bases not matched to a gene: 16. Partial CDR3 DNA: TGCAGTGCTAGAACTCTAGGACAGGGGGGAGGAATAATTGAA. Amino acid sequence: CSARTLGQGGGIIE. In full, the CDR3 is CSARTLGQGGGIIEAFF.